The 21 T cell receptor beta chains presented below share a single source sample, sequenced in a study of beta chain features in type 1 diabetes. Findings and limits, study-wide: A moderate, significant TCRB CDR3 shortening appeared in type 1 diabetes across four CD4+ subsets.

These receptors have no known antigen. Isolated RNA was reverse transcribed in full, so expressed TCRB transcripts were sequenced. The method was immunoSEQ multiplex PCR; TCRdb's version includes in-frame clones alone and lacks a portion of them. Of some 190,000 clones in the sample, around 8% were seen once. Specimen: central memory CD4+ T cells from blood. The receptors derive from a woman aged 40 to 49 with type 1 diabetes.

The chain has TRBV7-6 and TRBJ1-5, with D tentatively TRBD1 (5 bases). The germline V gene has CDR1 SGHVS and CDR2 FNYEAQ. The length of the CDR3 is 15 residues. V lost 2 bases to trimming and J lost 2 bases, with 10 bases between them. In DNA form, the CDR3 reads TGTGCCAGCAGCTTAAAGGGGCAGGGCAATCAGCCCCAGCATTTT. Translated, it gives CASSLKGQGNQPQHF.

This clone was seen only a few times. The chain combines TRBV5-1 with TRBJ2-5, with D possibly being TRBD2 (6 bases). V lost 0 bases and J lost 3, with 9 bases in between. Germline V gene data show CDR1 as SGHRS and CDR2 as YFSETQ. The CDR3 contains 14 residues. The CDR3 nucleotides are TGCGCCAGCAGCTTGGTGGCGGGAAAAGAGACCCAGTACTTC. Protein sequence: CASSLVAGKETQYF.

The chain has TRBV19 and TRBJ1-1; D remains ambiguous. This CDR3 has 12 residues. Germline values: CDR1 LNHDA, CDR2 SQIVND (reference sequence). Deletions cut 6 bases from V and 0 bases from J, with 5 bases between. CDR3 residues: CASSFVNTEAFF. CDR3 bases: TGTGCCAGTAGCTTCGTGAACACTGAAGCTTTCTTT. Full variable domain (missing parts from reference TRBV19 and TRBJ1-1): DGGITQSPKYLFRKEGQNVTLSCEQNLNHDAMYWYRQDPGQGLRLIYYSQIVNDFQKGDIAEGYSVSREKKESFPLTVTSAQKNPTAFYLCASSFVNTEAFFGQGTRLTVV.

This clone was detected only a few times. The gene calls are TRBV18 and TRBJ2-7; tentatively, D is TRBD1 (6 bases). Trimming took 6 bases from V and 0 from J, leaving 21 bases between them. The CDR3 length is 17 residues. Germline values: CDR1 KGHSH, CDR2 LQKENI. The CDR3 DNA sequence: TGTGCCAGCTCGTCCGGTATGAGGACAGTGACCTCCTACGAGCAGTACTTC. Translation: CASSSGMRTVTSYEQYF.

This clone was counted between two and nine times. The V call is TRBV5-4, the J call TRBJ2-7; D might be TRBD1 (6 bases). Germline V gene lookup returns CDR1 SGHNT and CDR2 YYREEE (reference sequence). The CDR3 length is 13 residues. V gave up 4 bases and J gave up 4 bases, with 12 bases separating them. CDR3: CASSRGQIYEQYF. Written as DNA, the CDR3 is TGTGCCAGCAGCCGAGGACAGATTTACGAGCAGTACTTC.

This clone showed up just a few times. The chain recombines TRBV6-1 with TRBJ1-1; D is unclear. Between the trimmed V and J ends, which lost 5 bases and 3 bases, there was a span of 10 bases. This CDR3 has 13 residues. Germline values: CDR1 MNHNS, CDR2 SASEGT. The CDR3 protein is CASSPQRYTEAFF. For the CDR3, the DNA is TGTGCCAGCAGTCCCCAGCGGTACACTGAAGCTTTCTTT.

This chain connects TRBV19 to TRBJ2-3; 7 positions match TRBD2. The CDR3 has 16 amino acids. The V segment lost 8 bases and the J segment 0 bases; nucleotides outside the gene matches: 11. From germline, CDR1 is LNHDA and CDR2 SQIVND (reference sequence). The CDR3: CASCRSLATSTDTQYF. CDR3 DNA sequence: TGTGCCAGTTGCCGTTCACTAGCGACTAGCACAGATACGCAGTATTTT.

Ten or more counts support this clone. The chain has TRBV28 and TRBJ2-6; possible D gene TRBD1, 6 bases. CDR3 length: 16 amino acids. Trimming stripped 5 bases from V and 1 base from J, with 12 bases between. CDR1 and CDR2 from the germline V gene are MDHEN and SYDVKM. The CDR3 DNA is TGTGCCAGCAGTGCCTTTACAGGGTCTGGGGCCAACGTCCTGACTTTC. This codes for CASSAFTGSGANVLTF.

This sequence joins TRBV6-5 and TRBJ2-2; a possible D gene is TRBD1 (6 bases). CDR1 MNHEY and CDR2 SVGAGI come from the germline V gene. This CDR3 contains 12 residues. V was pared by 9 bases and J by 7 bases, with 12 bases between. The CDR3 DNA reads TGTGCCAGTCAGGGGACCCACGGGGAGCTGTTTTTT. The encoded protein is CASQGTHGELFF.

The V and J genes are TRBV7-8 and TRBJ2-1; 7 bases are shared with TRBD2. The germline gives CDR1 SGHVS, CDR2 FQNEAQ. The CDR3 spans 17 residues. V shed 5 bases, J shed 2 bases, and the junction held 12 bases outside the gene matches. The chain's CDR3 is CASSRPRSGAPYNEQFF. The CDR3, as DNA: TGTGCCAGCAGCCGACCGCGGAGCGGGGCCCCCTACAATGAGCAGTTCTTC.

This clone was detected only a few times. V and J are TRBV2 and TRBJ1-1, with TRBD1 as a possible D gene (5 bases). The CDR3 runs to 13 residues. Germline loops: CDR1 SNHLY, CDR2 FYNNEI. Trimming pared 7 bases from V and 5 bases from J, leaving 14 bases between. CDR3 in DNA: TGTGCCAGCAACCAGTTCCCAGGGACTGAAGCTTTCTTT. Protein sequence: CASNQFPGTEAFF. Together with reference TRBV2 and TRBJ1-1, the CDR3 gives the full variable domain: EPEVTQTPSHQVTQMGQEVILRCVPISNHLYFYWYRQILGQKVEFLVSFYNNEISEKSEIFDDQFSVERPDGSNFTLKIRSTKLEDSAMYFCASNQFPGTEAFFGQGTRLTVV.

The rearrangement joins TRBV7-2 to TRBJ2-7; 8 bases are shared with TRBD1. The CDR3 contains 15 residues. Germline V gives CDR1 SGHTA, CDR2 FQGNSA. J gave up 7 bases and V 5 bases, and 13 bases lay outside the gene matches. The CDR3 DNA reads TGTGCCAGCAGCCTGTTCGGACAGGGACTTAAGGAGCAGTACTTC. This sequence encodes CASSLFGQGLKEQYF.

The CDR3 is CASRVGRRNTGELFF. The CDR3 DNA sequence: TGTGCCAGCCGCGTAGGGAGACGGAACACCGGGGAGCTGTTTTTT. V gene TRBV11-1 combines with J gene TRBJ2-2; TRBD2 might be the D (5 bases). The germline V gene encodes CDR1 SGHAT and CDR2 FQDESV (reference sequence). This CDR3 spans 15 amino acids. The V gene lost 8 bases and the J gene lost 1 base, with 14 bases spanning the gap. The whole variable domain, filled in from reference TRBV11-1 and TRBJ2-2, reads EAEVAQSPRYKITEKSQAVAFWCDPISGHATLYWYRQILGQGPELLVQFQDESVVDDSQLPKDRFSAERLKGVDSTLKIQPAELGDSAMYLCASRVGRRNTGELFFGEGSRLTVL.

This clone was found a few times. The rearrangement uses TRBV21-1 and TRBJ1-2; the DNA was not used to check the table's D call, TRBD1. TRBV21-1 is listed as a pseudogene. This CDR3 is built from 14 residues. CDR3 in DNA: TGTGCCAGCACCACGGGACACTCTAACTATGGCTACACCTTC. Protein sequence: CASTTGHSNYGYTF.

The chain recombines TRBV19 with TRBJ2-2, with 12 bases aligning to TRBD2. The CDR3 spans 16 residues. V gave up 4 bases and J gave up 3 bases; unmatched junction bases: 3. Germline CDR1 reads LNHDA; CDR2 reads SQIVND (reference sequence). CDR3 nucleotide sequence: TGTGCCAGTAGTAAACTAGCGGGAGGCTACACCGGGGAGCTGTTTTTT. It is translated as CASSKLAGGYTGELFF. The full variable domain, its missing parts supplied by reference TRBV19 and TRBJ2-2, is DGGITQSPKYLFRKEGQNVTLSCEQNLNHDAMYWYRQDPGQGLRLIYYSQIVNDFQKGDIAEGYSVSREKKESFPLTVTSAQKNPTAFYLCASSKLAGGYTGELFFGEGSRLTVL.

This clone was seen more than once but under ten times. The chain is built from TRBV9 and TRBJ2-3; D not certain. The germline V and J ends were trimmed by 2 bases and 6 bases, with 10 bases remaining between them. The CDR3 spans 13 residues. The V gene's germline CDR1 is SGDLS and CDR2 YYNGEE. The CDR3, as DNA: TGTGCCAGCAGCGTGAAATCGGGTGATACGCAGTATTTT. It encodes CASSVKSGDTQYF.

The CDR3 bases are TGTGCCAGCAGCACCGGGTCGGGGAACACTGAAGCTTTCTTT. The encoded protein is CASSTGSGNTEAFF. The chain has TRBV7-9 and TRBJ1-1, with unresolved D. The CDR3 has 14 residues. Germline assignment: CDR1 SEHNR and CDR2 FQNEAQ (reference sequence). Trimming removed 5 bases from V and 1 base from J, with 11 bases in between.

The table lists this clone with a few counts. V is TRBV11-1 and J is TRBJ1-1; TRBD1 matches 10 bases. Germline-derived CDR1 and CDR2 are SGHAT and FQDESV (reference sequence). CDR3 length equals 17 residues. J was trimmed by 5 bases and V by 6 bases; bases with no gene match: 15. The CDR3 DNA reads as TGTGCCAGCAGACCGAGACAGGGGGCGCAAGGAAGGACTGAAGCTTTCTTT. The encoded protein is CASRPRQGAQGRTEAFF.

This clone was counted between two and nine times. V gene TRBV9 combines with J gene TRBJ2-3; D is unresolved. The germline V and J ends were trimmed by 9 bases and 2 bases, with 16 bases remaining between them. This CDR3 has 14 residues. CDR1 and CDR2 (germline): SGDLS, YYNGEE. As DNA, the CDR3 is TGTGCCAACTCGCTTAGGCAGGACACAGATACGCAGTATTTT. Translating it yields CANSLRQDTDTQYF. The complete variable domain, with remaining parts taken from reference TRBV9 and TRBJ2-3, reads DSGVTQTPKHLITATGQRVTLRCSPRSGDLSVYWYQQSLDQGLQFLIQYYNGEERAKGNILERFSAQQFPDLHSELNLSSLELGDSALYFCANSLRQDTDTQYFGPGTRLTVL.

CDR3 sequence reads: CASSIGDISHQPQHF. The CDR3 DNA sequence: TGTGCCAGTAGTATAGGCGACATCTCACATCAGCCCCAGCATTTT. V usage is TRBV19 and J usage is TRBJ1-5; D gene uncertain. CDR1 and CDR2 (germline): LNHDA, SQIVND (reference sequence). The V and J ends lost 1 base and 5 bases respectively, with 12 bases between them. The length of the CDR3 is 15 residues.

This clone was seen more than once but under ten times. V and J are TRBV27 and TRBJ2-5; D is perhaps TRBD2 (6 bases). V lost 4 bases to trimming and J lost 6 bases, with 15 bases between them. The CDR3 contains 14 residues. CDR1 is MNHEY, CDR2 SMNVEV, per germline (reference sequence). The CDR3 DNA reads TGTGCCAGCAGTTCCCACCGGGCGGGGAAGACCCAGTACTTC. Encoded protein: CASSSHRAGKTQYF.